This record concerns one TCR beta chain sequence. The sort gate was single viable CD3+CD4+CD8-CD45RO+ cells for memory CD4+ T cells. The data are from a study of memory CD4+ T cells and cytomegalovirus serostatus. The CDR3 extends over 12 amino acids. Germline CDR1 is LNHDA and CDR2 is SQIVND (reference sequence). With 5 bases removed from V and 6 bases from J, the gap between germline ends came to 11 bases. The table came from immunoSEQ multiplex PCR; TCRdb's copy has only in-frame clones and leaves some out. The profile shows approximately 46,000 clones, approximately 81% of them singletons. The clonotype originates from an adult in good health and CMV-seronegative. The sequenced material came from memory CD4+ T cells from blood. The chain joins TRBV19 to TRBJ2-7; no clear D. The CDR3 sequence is CASSDARLEQYF. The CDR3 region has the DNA TGTGCCAGTAGTGACGCCCGGCTCGAGCAGTACTTC.